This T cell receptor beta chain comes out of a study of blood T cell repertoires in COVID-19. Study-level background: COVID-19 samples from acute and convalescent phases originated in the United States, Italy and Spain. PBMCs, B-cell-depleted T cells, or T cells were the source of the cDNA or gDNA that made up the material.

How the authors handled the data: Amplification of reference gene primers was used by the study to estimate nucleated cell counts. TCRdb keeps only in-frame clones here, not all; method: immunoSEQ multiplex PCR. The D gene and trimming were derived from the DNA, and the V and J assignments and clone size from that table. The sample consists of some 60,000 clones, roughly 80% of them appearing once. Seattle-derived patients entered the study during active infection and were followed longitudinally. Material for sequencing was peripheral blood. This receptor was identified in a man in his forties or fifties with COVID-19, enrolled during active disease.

CDR3 bases: TGTGCCAGCAGCGCAGGGGGAGGAAACACCATATATTTT. It specifies CASSAGGGNTIYF. This chain joins TRBV12-3 or TRBV12-4 and TRBJ1-3, with TRBD1 matching 7 bases. The CDR3 contains 13 residues. Trimming cost V 6 bases and J 4 bases; bases outside gene matches: 3.